This TCR beta chain was found in a study of T-cell memory formation after mild COVID-19. The study's findings and limits: Some SARS-CoV-2-responding clones were already detected in memory before infection. Unconfirmed was the SARS-CoV-2 specificity of second-wave clones that peaked on day 37. Contracting CD4+ clones sat mainly in CM and EM; CD8+ in EMRA.

Researchers used 5'RACE with constant-segment primers to make TCR alpha and TCR beta cDNA libraries that carry sample barcodes and UMIs. Using its own MiXCR run on the 5' RACE reads, TCRdb lists one record per CDR3 protein. The data show roughly 340,000 distinct CDR3 sequences, approximately 16% seen once. The V gene's germline CDR1 is SGHTA and CDR2 FQGNSA. V gave up 6 bases and J gave up 7 bases; unmatched junction bases: 7. This CDR3 is 14 amino acids long. To note about this clonotype: Its specificity is not known.

Sequenced: PBMCs or a T cell subset sorted from them (not recorded which). This TCR came from a young man who had mild COVID-19 (a few samples of this study predate the infection). Cell type and time point are not known. The chain carries TRBV7-2 and TRBJ2-2; 8 bases match TRBD2. The CDR3, as DNA: TGTGCCAGCAGAACCGGGACTAGTCGCGGGGAGCTGTTTTTT. Amino acid sequence: CASRTGTSRGELFF.